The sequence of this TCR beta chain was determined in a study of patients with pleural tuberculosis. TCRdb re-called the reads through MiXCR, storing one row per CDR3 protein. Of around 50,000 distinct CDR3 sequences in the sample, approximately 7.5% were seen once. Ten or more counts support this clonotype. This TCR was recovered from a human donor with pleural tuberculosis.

The chain's CDR3 is CTITGSSYNEQFF. In DNA, the CDR3 is TGCACTATAACAGGGAGCTCCTACAATGAGCAGTTCTTC. V and J are TRBV20-1 and TRBJ2-1, with a weak D call TRBD1 (6 bases). Germline values: CDR1 DFQATT, CDR2 SNEGSKA (reference sequence). This CDR3 comprises 13 residues.